Below are 10 T cell receptor beta chains sequenced from a single sample in a study of human T cells and chemical hapten exposure. MiXCR, applied by TCRdb to the RACE reads, yields one record per CDR3 protein. The table has tens of thousands of distinct CDR3 sequences, nearly 10% seen once. Time point given: pre-sensitization, week 0. Regarding treatment: therapeutic diphenylcyclopropenone sensitization with weekly scalp DPC. Sequenced here: whole blood, sampled in connection with sensitization to the hapten diphenylcyclopropenone (DPC). The receptor set was obtained from a woman between 35 and 50 years old with alopecia areata. Some clones in this sample may be carry-over from other donors' samples.

Ten or more counts support this clonotype. This chain connects TRBV2 to TRBJ2-1; no reliable D call. The V and J ends lost 7 bases and 0 bases respectively, with 7 bases between them. Germline CDR1 and CDR2: SNHLY and FYNNEI. The length of the CDR3 is 13 residues. This CDR3 is CASTPSSYNEQFF. The CDR3 nucleotides are TGTGCCAGCACGCCCAGCTCCTACAATGAGCAGTTCTTC.

This clonotype was recorded many times. The chain recombines TRBV20-1 with TRBJ2-1; 11 nucleotides match TRBD2. The germline gives CDR1 DFQATT, CDR2 SNEGSKA (reference sequence). The CDR3 consists of 15 residues. The V segment lost 5 bases and the J segment 3 bases; nucleotides outside the gene matches: 6. The CDR3 sequence is CSADDGTSGYNEQFF. The CDR3 nucleotides read TGCAGTGCTGACGACGGGACTAGCGGCTACAATGAGCAGTTCTTC.

This clonotype occurred many times. This chain joins TRBV4-2 and TRBJ2-7; D remains ambiguous. CDR3 length: 13 residues. V was shortened by 0 bases and J by 0 bases, with 3 bases between the two germline ends. CDR1 and CDR2 from the germline V gene are LGHNA and YNFKEQ. The CDR3 region is CASSQEYSYEQYF. Here the CDR3 DNA reads TGTGCCAGCAGCCAAGAATACTCCTACGAGCAGTACTTC.

This clonotype was recorded at least ten times. The genes are TRBV5-4 and TRBJ1-2; weak D call: TRBD1 (6 bases). The germline V gene has CDR1 SGHNT and CDR2 YYREEE (reference sequence). This CDR3 contains 16 residues. V was cut by 2 bases and J by 0 bases, with 14 bases left in between. For the CDR3, the DNA is TGTGCCAGCAGCTTCGGACAGCTTTTAGCTAACTATGGCTACACCTTC. This encodes CASSFGQLLANYGYTF.

As regards this clonotype: This may come from a read error, since a much larger clone is one base off. V gene TRBV27 combines with J gene TRBJ2-5; 7 nucleotides match TRBD1. The CDR3 loop spans 15 amino acids. Germline V gene lookup returns CDR1 MNHEY and CDR2 SMNVEV (reference sequence). Written as DNA, the CDR3 is TGTGCCAGCAGCCCAACCGAAACAGGGGCGGAGACCCAGAACTTC. As protein: CASSPTETGAETQNF.

This sequence joins TRBV2 and TRBJ1-5; a weak D match, TRBD1 (6 bases). This CDR3 spans 13 amino acids. The germline V gene has CDR1 SNHLY and CDR2 FYNNEI. Trimming shortened V by 8 bases and J by 4 bases, and 12 bases separated the two germline ends. CDR3 DNA: TGTGCCAGCCGTCCAGGGGTAAATCAGCCCCAGCATTTT. Its translation is CASRPGVNQPQHF. The whole variable domain, remainder taken from reference TRBV2 and TRBJ1-5, is EPEVTQTPSHQVTQMGQEVILRCVPISNHLYFYWYRQILGQKVEFLVSFYNNEISEKSEIFDDQFSVERPDGSNFTLKIRSTKLEDSAMYFCASRPGVNQPQHFGDGTRLSIL.

This clonotype was observed at least ten times. This chain connects TRBV6-2 or TRBV6-3 to TRBJ2-2; TRBD1 matches 11 bases. The V segment lost 6 bases and the J segment 1 base; nucleotides outside the gene matches: 10. This CDR3 has 18 residues. Germline assignment: CDR1 MNHEY and CDR2 SVGEGT. In DNA, the CDR3 is TGTGCCAGCAGCCCGGGACAGGGGGGCCTATTGAACACCGGGGAGCTGTTTTTT. Its translation: CASSPGQGGLLNTGELFF.

This clonotype was seen many times. The genes are TRBV7-2 and TRBJ2-7, with D maybe TRBD2 (5 bases). In germline, CDR1 is SGHTA, CDR2 FQGNSA. The CDR3 loop spans 14 amino acids. V dropped 8 bases and J dropped 3 bases, with 17 bases sitting between them. The CDR3 DNA reads as TGTGCCAGCGCTCCAACACCGGGGAACTACGAGCAGTACTTC. It yields the protein CASAPTPGNYEQYF.

About this clonotype: A read error may explain this, as a much larger clone is one base away. The rearrangement joins TRBV7-9 to TRBJ2-2; 8 bases are shared with TRBD1. CDR3 size: 18 residues. Germline V gives CDR1 SEHNR, CDR2 FQNEAQ (reference sequence). The DNA for the CDR3 is TGTGCCAGCAGCCGGCTAACGGTCGACAGGGGTATAACCGGGGAGCCGTTTTTT. It is translated as CASSRLTVDRGITGEPFF.

At least ten counts were recorded for this clonotype. The genes are TRBV6-2 or TRBV6-3 and TRBJ2-7; D might be TRBD2 (5 bases). This CDR3 has 14 amino acids. Per the germline V gene, CDR1 is MNHEY and CDR2 is SVGEGT. Deletions cut 1 base from V and 12 bases from J, with 19 bases between. The CDR3 sequence: CASSYFGVRDRTYF. CDR3 nucleotides: TGTGCCAGCAGTTACTTTGGGGTACGGGATAGGACGTACTTC.